This T cell receptor beta chain was identified in a study of post-analysis software for immune sequencing data. Findings and caveats of the study: F measure grouped same-batch samples tightly together. Patients with multiple sclerosis recorded significantly lower normalized Chao1 diversity than controls, the study found. Patients used a handful of TRBV segments, including TRBV5-6, TRBV5-1 and TRBV20-1, more often than controls.

cDNA libraries for TCR beta contained unique molecular identifiers. A population of 1 to 10 million T cells gave rise to about half a million cDNA molecules. TCRdb re-called the PCR reads through MiXCR, storing one row per CDR3 protein. The sample gives approximately 180,000 distinct CDR3 sequences, approximately 30% of which show up once; about 1.6% is in the top ten. This clonotype occurred a few times. The antigen remains unidentified. This CDR3 contains 14 residues. Trimming removed 1 base from V and 5 bases from J, with 11 bases in between. Germline CDR1 and CDR2: MNHNS and SASEGT. This receptor was identified in a girl aged 10-17 years with multiple sclerosis. The rearrangement joins TRBV6-1 to TRBJ1-1, with D unresolved. Sequences were obtained from blood. The CDR3 DNA is TGTGCCAGCAGTGAAGGAGGAAGCGGGACTGAAGCTTTCTTT. It codes for CASSEGGSGTEAFF.